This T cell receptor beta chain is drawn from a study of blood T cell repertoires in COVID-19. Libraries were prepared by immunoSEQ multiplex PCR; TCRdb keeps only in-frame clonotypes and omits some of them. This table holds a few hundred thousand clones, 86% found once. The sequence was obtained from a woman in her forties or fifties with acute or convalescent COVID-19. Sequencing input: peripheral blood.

CDR3 coding DNA: TGTGCCAGCAGCCCTTACAGCACAACTAATGAAAAACTGTTTTTT. The encoded protein is CASSPYSTTNEKLFF. V and J are TRBV3-1 (or the pseudogene TRBV3-2) and TRBJ1-4, with D unresolved. The CDR3 length is 15 residues. CDR1 is LGHDT, CDR2 YNNKEL, per germline (reference sequence). V lost 4 bases and J lost 0, with 9 bases in between.